These 5 T cell receptor beta chains came from one sample sequenced in a study of cytomegalovirus exposure and HLA in healthy donors. Assay used: immunoSEQ multiplex PCR; TCRdb lists only in-frame clones, some missing. The table records some 180,000 clones, around nine tenths of them present only once. Sequencing input: PBMCs. These TCRs come from a young man in good health and CMV-seropositive.

The rearrangement links TRBV2 to TRBJ1-4; no firm D call. The CDR3 is 15 amino acids. The V and J ends lost 5 bases and 3 bases respectively, with 13 bases between them. CDR1 SNHLY and CDR2 FYNNEI come from the germline V gene. CDR3 loop: CASSPTVVANEKLFF. In DNA, the CDR3 is TGTGCCAGCAGTCCAACGGTGGTAGCTAATGAAAAACTGTTTTTT.

The rearrangement uses TRBV9 and TRBJ2-3; 11 nucleotides align to TRBD2. Germline values: CDR1 SGDLS, CDR2 YYNGEE. The CDR3 is 17 amino acids. V was clipped by 4 bases and J by 6 bases; unmatched bases: 13. CDR3 loop: CASSPLPSGRTTDTQYF. The CDR3 nucleotides are TGTGCCAGCAGCCCCCTCCCTAGCGGGAGGACGACTGATACGCAGTATTTT.

CDR3 sequence: CASSLAQGAQGYTF. Here the CDR3 DNA reads TGTGCCAGCAGCTTAGCGCAGGGGGCGCAGGGCTACACCTTC. The gene calls are TRBV7-9 and TRBJ1-2, with 8 bases fitting TRBD1. This CDR3 has 14 residues. The V segment lost 0 bases and the J segment 8 bases; nucleotides outside the gene matches: 5. The V gene's germline CDR1 is SEHNR and CDR2 FQNEAQ (reference sequence).

The chain joins TRBV28 to TRBJ2-7; D gene uncertain. Germline-derived CDR1 and CDR2 are MDHEN and SYDVKM. The CDR3 runs 16 residues. V was shortened by 4 bases and J by 1 base, with 17 bases between the two germline ends. The CDR3 here is CASSSSGRESSYEQYF. CDR3 DNA: TGTGCCAGCAGTTCCTCCGGTAGGGAATCATCCTACGAGCAGTACTTC.

V gene TRBV7-6 combines with J gene TRBJ2-1; 11 bases agree with TRBD2. Germline V gene lookup returns CDR1 SGHVS and CDR2 FNYEAQ. The V segment lost 5 bases and the J segment 6 bases; nucleotides outside the gene matches: 9. The CDR3 is 16 residues long. This CDR3 reads CASSPSLAGVGNEQFF. CDR3 coding DNA: TGTGCCAGCAGCCCCTCACTAGCGGGAGTTGGCAATGAGCAGTTCTTC.